This T cell receptor (beta chain) was recovered during a study of breast tumors, draining lymph nodes, adjacent tissues. The study, taken as a whole, reports: Tumor TCR diversity was below lymph nodes but above nontumor tissue. Luminal-like breast cancer showed significantly higher tumor–nontumor repertoire similarity than basal-like. Findings are consistent with lymph node origin and intratumoral expansion of most tumor T cells. Tumor T cell lymph node origin was a supported hypothesis, not proven.

From the multiplex PCR reads, TCRdb called clonotypes with MiXCR, one entry per CDR3 protein. The sample has over 130,000 distinct CDR3 sequences; 32% are singletons. Comments on this clonotype: Antigen unknown.

Breast cancer patients provided tissue from their axillary draining lymph nodes. The germline CDR1 and CDR2 sequences are SGDLS and YYNGEE. This CDR3 contains 15 residues. V was pared by 3 bases and J by 5 bases, with 7 bases of the junction left unmatched. The receptor was isolated from a female donor with breast cancer. Some clones in this sample may be carry-over from other donors' samples. V is TRBV9 and J is TRBJ2-3, with 9 bases that match TRBD2. The specimen sequenced was axillary lymph node tissue. The CDR3 region has the DNA TGTGCCAGCAGCGCTAGCGGGGCCCGAGTAGATACGCAGTATTTT. It encodes CASSASGARVDTQYF.